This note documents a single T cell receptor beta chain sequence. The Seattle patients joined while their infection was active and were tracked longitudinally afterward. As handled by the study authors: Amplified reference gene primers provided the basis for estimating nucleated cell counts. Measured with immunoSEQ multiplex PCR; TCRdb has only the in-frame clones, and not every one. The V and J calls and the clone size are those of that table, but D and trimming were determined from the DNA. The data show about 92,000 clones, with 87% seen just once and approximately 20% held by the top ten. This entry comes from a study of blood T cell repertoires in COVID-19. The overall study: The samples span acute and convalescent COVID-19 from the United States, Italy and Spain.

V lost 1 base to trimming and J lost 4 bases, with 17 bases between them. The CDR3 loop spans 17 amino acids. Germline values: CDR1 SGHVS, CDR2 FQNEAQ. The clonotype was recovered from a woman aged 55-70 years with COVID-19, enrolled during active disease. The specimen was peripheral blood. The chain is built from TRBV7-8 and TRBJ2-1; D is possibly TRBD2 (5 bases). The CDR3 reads CASSLVSGTLGYNEQFF. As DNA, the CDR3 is TGTGCCAGCAGCTTAGTGAGCGGCACCCTCGGGTACAATGAGCAGTTCTTC. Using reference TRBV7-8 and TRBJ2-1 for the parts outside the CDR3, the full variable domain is GAGVSQSPRYKVAKRGQDVALRCDPISGHVSLFWYQQALGQGPEFLTYFQNEAQLDKSGLPSDRFFAERPEGSVSTLKIQRTQQEDSAVYLCASSLVSGTLGYNEQFFGPGTRLTVL.